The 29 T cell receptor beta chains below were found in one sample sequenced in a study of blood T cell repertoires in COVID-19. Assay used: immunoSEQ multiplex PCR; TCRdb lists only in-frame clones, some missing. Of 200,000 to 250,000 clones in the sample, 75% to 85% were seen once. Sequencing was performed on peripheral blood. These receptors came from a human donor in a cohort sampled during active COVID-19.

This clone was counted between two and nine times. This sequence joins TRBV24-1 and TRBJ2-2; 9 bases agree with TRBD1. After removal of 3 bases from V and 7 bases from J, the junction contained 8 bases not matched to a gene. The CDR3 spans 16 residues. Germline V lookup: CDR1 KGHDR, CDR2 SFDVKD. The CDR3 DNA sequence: TGTGCCACCAGTGATCCAGGACAGGGGTGGGGCGGGGAGCTGTTTTTT. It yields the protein CATSDPGQGWGGELFF.

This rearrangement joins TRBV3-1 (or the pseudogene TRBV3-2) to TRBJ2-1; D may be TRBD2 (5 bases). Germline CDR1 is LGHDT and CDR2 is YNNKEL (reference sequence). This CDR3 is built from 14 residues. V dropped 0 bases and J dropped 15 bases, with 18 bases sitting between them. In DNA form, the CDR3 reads TGTGCCAGCAGCCAAGATTTGGCGGGCGAAAGCGCGTTCTTC. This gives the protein CASSQDLAGESAFF.

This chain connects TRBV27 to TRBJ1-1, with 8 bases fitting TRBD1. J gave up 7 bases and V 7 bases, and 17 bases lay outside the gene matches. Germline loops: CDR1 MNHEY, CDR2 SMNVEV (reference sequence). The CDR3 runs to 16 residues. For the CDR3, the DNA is TGTGCCAGCACCCCATCTCCACGGACAGGGAAGAATGAAGCTTTCTTT. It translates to CASTPSPRTGKNEAFF.

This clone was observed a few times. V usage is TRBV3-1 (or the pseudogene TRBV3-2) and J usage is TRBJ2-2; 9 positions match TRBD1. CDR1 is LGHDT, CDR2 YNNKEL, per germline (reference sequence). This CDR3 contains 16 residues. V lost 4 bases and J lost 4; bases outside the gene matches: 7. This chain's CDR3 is CASSRRWGQGTGELFF. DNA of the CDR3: TGTGCCAGCAGCCGCAGATGGGGACAGGGCACCGGGGAGCTGTTTTTT.

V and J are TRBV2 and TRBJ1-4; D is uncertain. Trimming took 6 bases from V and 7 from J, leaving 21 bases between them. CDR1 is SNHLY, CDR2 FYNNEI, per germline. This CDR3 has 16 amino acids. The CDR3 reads CASRKSLARVAEKLFF. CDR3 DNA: TGTGCCAGCAGGAAATCCTTAGCCAGAGTGGCTGAAAAACTGTTTTTT.

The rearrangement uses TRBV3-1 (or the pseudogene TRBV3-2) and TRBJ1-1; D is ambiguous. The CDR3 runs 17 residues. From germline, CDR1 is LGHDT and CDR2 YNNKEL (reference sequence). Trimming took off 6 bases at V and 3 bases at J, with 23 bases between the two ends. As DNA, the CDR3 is TGTGCCAGCAGTCCCCCCCCTTTTTCCGGCGGGGACACTGAAGCTTTCTTT. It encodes CASSPPPFSGGDTEAFF.

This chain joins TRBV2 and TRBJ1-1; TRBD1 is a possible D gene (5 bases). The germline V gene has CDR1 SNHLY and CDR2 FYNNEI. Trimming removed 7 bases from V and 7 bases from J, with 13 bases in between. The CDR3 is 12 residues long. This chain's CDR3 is CASILVGDEAFF. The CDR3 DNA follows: TGTGCCAGCATCTTGGTAGGGGATGAAGCTTTCTTT.

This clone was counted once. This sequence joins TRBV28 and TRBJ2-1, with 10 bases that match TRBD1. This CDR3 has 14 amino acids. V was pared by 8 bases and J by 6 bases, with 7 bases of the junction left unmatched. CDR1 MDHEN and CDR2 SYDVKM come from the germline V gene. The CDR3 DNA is TGTGCCAGCGAACGGGACAGGGGCAGCAATGAGCAGTTCTTC. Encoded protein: CASERDRGSNEQFF.

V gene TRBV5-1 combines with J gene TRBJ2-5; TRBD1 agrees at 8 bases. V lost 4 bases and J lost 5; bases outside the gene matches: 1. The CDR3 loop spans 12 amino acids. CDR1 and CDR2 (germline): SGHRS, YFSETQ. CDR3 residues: CASSRDRETQYF. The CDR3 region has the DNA TGCGCCAGCAGCCGGGACAGGGAGACCCAGTACTTC.

CDR3: CASRYRPGNTIYF. The CDR3 nucleotides are TGTGCCAGCAGATATCGCCCAGGCAACACCATATATTTT. This chain joins TRBV28 and TRBJ1-3; D unresolved. This CDR3 has 13 amino acids. The V end was cut by 6 bases, the J end by 7 bases, with 13 bases between. Germline assignment: CDR1 MDHEN and CDR2 SYDVKM.

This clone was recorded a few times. CDR3 amino acids: CASSSIGGRGTGELFF. CDR3 coding DNA: TGTGCCAGCAGCTCGATCGGTGGGCGGGGGACCGGGGAGCTGTTTTTT. The chain is built from TRBV5-6 and TRBJ2-2; 7 nucleotides align to TRBD2. The CDR3 runs 16 residues. Germline CDR1 SGHDT, CDR2 YYEEEE. With 3 bases clipped from V and 5 bases from J, the junction kept 10 bases outside the gene matches.

In DNA form, the CDR3 reads TGTGCCAGCAGCCCATTAGCGGGAGGGTTCATGAATGAGCAGTTCTTC. It encodes CASSPLAGGFMNEQFF. The V and J genes are TRBV9 and TRBJ2-1; 11 bases align to TRBD2. Germline V CDR1 and CDR2: SGDLS, YYNGEE. V lost 4 bases, J lost 7 bases, and 10 bases stayed unmatched. This CDR3 region has 16 residues.

This CDR3 is CASSPSGDNSPLHF. The DNA for the CDR3 is TGTGCCAGCAGCCCTTCGGGGGATAATTCACCCCTCCACTTT. The genes are TRBV11-3 and TRBJ1-6; D perhaps matches TRBD1 (5 bases). Germline CDR1 SGHNT, CDR2 YENEEA. This CDR3 has 14 amino acids. Between the trimmed V and J ends, which lost 5 bases and 5 bases, there was a span of 10 bases.

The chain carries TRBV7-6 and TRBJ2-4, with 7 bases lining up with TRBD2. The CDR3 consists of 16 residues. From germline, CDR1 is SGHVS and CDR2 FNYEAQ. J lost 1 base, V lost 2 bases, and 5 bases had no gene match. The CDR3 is CASSLLRRGAKNIQYF. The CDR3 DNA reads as TGTGCCAGCAGCTTACTCAGGCGGGGGGCCAAAAACATTCAGTACTTC.

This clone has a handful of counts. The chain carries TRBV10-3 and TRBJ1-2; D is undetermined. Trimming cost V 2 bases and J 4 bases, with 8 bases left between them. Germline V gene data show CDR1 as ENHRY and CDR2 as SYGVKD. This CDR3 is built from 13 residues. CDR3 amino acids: CAISETVLYGYTF. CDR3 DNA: TGTGCCATCAGTGAGACTGTCCTCTATGGCTACACCTTC.

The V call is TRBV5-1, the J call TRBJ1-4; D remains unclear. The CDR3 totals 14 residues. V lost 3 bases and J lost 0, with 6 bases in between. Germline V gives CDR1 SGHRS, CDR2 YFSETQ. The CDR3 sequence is CASSSEATNEKLFF. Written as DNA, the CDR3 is TGCGCCAGCAGCTCAGAGGCAACTAATGAAAAACTGTTTTTT.

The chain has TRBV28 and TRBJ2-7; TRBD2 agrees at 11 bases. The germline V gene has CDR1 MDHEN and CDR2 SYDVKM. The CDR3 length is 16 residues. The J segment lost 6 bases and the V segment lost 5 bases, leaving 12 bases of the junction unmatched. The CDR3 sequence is CASSPQSGTSGAEQYF. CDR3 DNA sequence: TGTGCCAGCAGTCCACAGTCGGGGACTAGCGGTGCCGAGCAGTACTTC.

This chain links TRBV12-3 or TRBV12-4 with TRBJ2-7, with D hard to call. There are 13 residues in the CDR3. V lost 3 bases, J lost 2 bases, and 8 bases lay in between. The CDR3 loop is CASSLGSTYEQYF. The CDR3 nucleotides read TGTGCCAGCAGTTTGGGCAGCACCTACGAGCAGTACTTC.

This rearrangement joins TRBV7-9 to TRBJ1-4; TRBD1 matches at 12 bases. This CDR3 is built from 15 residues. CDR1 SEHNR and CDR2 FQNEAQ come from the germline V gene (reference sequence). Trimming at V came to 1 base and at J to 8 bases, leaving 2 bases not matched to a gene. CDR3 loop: CASSLEGTGGEKLFF. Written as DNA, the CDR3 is TGTGCCAGCAGCTTAGAAGGGACAGGGGGCGAAAAACTGTTTTTT.

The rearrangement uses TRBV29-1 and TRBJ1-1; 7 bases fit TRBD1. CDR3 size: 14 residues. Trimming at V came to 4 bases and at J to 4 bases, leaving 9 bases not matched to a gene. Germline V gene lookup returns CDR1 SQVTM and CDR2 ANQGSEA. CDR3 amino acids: CSVGMGQRGTEAFF. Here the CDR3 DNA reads TGCAGCGTTGGGATGGGACAGAGGGGCACTGAAGCTTTCTTT.

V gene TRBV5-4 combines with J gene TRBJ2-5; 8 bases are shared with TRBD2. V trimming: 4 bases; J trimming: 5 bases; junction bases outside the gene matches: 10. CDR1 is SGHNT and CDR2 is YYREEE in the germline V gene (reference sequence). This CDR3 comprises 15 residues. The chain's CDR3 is CASSPRGGQGETQYF. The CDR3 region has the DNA TGTGCCAGCAGCCCTCGGGGGGGGCAGGGGGAGACCCAGTACTTC.

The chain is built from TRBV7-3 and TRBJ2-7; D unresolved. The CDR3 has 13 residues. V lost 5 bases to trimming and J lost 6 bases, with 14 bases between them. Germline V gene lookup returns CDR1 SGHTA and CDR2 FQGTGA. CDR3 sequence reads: CASSPPGSFEQYF. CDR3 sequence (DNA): TGTGCCAGCAGCCCCCCGGGTTCGTTCGAGCAGTACTTC.

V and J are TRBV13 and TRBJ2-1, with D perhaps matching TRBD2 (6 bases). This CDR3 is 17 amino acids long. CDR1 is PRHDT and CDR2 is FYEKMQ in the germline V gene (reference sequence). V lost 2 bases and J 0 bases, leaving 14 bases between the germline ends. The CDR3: CASSLRLDGGSYNEQFF. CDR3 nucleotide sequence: TGTGCCAGCAGCTTACGCCTTGACGGGGGCTCCTACAATGAGCAGTTCTTC.

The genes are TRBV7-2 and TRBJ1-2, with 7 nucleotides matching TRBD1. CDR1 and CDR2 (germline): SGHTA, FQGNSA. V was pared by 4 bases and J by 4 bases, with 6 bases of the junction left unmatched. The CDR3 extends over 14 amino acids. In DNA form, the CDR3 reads TGTGCCAGCAGCTGGGACAGAGGACCCTATGGCTACACCTTC. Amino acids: CASSWDRGPYGYTF.

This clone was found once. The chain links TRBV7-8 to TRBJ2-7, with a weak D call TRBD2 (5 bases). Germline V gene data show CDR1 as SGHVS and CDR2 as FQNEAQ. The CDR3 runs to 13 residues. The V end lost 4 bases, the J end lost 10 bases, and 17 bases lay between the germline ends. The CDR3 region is CASSSSLPGIQYF. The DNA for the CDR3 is TGTGCCAGCAGCTCGTCGCTCCCGGGAATTCAGTACTTC. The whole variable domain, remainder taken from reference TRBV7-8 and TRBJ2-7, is GAGVSQSPRYKVAKRGQDVALRCDPISGHVSLFWYQQALGQGPEFLTYFQNEAQLDKSGLPSDRFFAERPEGSVSTLKIQRTQQEDSAVYLCASSSSLPGIQYFGPGTRLTVT.

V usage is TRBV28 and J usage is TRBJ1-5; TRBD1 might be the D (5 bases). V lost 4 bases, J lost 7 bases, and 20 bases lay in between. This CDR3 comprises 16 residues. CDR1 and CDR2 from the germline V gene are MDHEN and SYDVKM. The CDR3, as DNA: TGTGCCAGCAGTTCCCCATCCGGGGGAACGCGGCAGCCCCAGCATTTT. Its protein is CASSSPSGGTRQPQHF. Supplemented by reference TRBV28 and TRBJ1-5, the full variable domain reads DVKVTQSSRYLVKRTGEKVFLECVQDMDHENMFWYRQDPGLGLRLIYFSYDVKMKEKGDIPEGYSVSREKKERFSLILESASTNQTSMYLCASSSPSGGTRQPQHFGDGTRLSIL.

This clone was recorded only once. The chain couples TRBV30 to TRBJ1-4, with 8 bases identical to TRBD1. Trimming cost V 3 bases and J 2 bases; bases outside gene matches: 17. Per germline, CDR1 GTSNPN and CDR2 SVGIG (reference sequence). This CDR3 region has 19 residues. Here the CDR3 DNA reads TGTGCCTGGAGAGGTCCTAGGACAGGGTCGGTGTACACTAATGAAAAACTGTTTTTT. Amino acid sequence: CAWRGPRTGSVYTNEKLFF.

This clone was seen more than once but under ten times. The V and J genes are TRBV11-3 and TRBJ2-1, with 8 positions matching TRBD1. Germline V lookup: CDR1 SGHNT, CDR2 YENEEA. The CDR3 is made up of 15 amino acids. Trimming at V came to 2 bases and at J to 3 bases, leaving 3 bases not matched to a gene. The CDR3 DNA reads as TGTGCCAGCAGCTTAACGACAGGGGACTACAATGAGCAGTTCTTC. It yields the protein CASSLTTGDYNEQFF.

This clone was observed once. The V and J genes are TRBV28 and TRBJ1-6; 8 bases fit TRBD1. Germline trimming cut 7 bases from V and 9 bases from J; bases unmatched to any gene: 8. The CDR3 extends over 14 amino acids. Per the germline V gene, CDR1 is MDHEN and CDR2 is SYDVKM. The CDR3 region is CASTVGTGGSPLHF. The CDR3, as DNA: TGTGCCAGCACGGTCGGGACAGGAGGTTCACCCCTCCACTTT.